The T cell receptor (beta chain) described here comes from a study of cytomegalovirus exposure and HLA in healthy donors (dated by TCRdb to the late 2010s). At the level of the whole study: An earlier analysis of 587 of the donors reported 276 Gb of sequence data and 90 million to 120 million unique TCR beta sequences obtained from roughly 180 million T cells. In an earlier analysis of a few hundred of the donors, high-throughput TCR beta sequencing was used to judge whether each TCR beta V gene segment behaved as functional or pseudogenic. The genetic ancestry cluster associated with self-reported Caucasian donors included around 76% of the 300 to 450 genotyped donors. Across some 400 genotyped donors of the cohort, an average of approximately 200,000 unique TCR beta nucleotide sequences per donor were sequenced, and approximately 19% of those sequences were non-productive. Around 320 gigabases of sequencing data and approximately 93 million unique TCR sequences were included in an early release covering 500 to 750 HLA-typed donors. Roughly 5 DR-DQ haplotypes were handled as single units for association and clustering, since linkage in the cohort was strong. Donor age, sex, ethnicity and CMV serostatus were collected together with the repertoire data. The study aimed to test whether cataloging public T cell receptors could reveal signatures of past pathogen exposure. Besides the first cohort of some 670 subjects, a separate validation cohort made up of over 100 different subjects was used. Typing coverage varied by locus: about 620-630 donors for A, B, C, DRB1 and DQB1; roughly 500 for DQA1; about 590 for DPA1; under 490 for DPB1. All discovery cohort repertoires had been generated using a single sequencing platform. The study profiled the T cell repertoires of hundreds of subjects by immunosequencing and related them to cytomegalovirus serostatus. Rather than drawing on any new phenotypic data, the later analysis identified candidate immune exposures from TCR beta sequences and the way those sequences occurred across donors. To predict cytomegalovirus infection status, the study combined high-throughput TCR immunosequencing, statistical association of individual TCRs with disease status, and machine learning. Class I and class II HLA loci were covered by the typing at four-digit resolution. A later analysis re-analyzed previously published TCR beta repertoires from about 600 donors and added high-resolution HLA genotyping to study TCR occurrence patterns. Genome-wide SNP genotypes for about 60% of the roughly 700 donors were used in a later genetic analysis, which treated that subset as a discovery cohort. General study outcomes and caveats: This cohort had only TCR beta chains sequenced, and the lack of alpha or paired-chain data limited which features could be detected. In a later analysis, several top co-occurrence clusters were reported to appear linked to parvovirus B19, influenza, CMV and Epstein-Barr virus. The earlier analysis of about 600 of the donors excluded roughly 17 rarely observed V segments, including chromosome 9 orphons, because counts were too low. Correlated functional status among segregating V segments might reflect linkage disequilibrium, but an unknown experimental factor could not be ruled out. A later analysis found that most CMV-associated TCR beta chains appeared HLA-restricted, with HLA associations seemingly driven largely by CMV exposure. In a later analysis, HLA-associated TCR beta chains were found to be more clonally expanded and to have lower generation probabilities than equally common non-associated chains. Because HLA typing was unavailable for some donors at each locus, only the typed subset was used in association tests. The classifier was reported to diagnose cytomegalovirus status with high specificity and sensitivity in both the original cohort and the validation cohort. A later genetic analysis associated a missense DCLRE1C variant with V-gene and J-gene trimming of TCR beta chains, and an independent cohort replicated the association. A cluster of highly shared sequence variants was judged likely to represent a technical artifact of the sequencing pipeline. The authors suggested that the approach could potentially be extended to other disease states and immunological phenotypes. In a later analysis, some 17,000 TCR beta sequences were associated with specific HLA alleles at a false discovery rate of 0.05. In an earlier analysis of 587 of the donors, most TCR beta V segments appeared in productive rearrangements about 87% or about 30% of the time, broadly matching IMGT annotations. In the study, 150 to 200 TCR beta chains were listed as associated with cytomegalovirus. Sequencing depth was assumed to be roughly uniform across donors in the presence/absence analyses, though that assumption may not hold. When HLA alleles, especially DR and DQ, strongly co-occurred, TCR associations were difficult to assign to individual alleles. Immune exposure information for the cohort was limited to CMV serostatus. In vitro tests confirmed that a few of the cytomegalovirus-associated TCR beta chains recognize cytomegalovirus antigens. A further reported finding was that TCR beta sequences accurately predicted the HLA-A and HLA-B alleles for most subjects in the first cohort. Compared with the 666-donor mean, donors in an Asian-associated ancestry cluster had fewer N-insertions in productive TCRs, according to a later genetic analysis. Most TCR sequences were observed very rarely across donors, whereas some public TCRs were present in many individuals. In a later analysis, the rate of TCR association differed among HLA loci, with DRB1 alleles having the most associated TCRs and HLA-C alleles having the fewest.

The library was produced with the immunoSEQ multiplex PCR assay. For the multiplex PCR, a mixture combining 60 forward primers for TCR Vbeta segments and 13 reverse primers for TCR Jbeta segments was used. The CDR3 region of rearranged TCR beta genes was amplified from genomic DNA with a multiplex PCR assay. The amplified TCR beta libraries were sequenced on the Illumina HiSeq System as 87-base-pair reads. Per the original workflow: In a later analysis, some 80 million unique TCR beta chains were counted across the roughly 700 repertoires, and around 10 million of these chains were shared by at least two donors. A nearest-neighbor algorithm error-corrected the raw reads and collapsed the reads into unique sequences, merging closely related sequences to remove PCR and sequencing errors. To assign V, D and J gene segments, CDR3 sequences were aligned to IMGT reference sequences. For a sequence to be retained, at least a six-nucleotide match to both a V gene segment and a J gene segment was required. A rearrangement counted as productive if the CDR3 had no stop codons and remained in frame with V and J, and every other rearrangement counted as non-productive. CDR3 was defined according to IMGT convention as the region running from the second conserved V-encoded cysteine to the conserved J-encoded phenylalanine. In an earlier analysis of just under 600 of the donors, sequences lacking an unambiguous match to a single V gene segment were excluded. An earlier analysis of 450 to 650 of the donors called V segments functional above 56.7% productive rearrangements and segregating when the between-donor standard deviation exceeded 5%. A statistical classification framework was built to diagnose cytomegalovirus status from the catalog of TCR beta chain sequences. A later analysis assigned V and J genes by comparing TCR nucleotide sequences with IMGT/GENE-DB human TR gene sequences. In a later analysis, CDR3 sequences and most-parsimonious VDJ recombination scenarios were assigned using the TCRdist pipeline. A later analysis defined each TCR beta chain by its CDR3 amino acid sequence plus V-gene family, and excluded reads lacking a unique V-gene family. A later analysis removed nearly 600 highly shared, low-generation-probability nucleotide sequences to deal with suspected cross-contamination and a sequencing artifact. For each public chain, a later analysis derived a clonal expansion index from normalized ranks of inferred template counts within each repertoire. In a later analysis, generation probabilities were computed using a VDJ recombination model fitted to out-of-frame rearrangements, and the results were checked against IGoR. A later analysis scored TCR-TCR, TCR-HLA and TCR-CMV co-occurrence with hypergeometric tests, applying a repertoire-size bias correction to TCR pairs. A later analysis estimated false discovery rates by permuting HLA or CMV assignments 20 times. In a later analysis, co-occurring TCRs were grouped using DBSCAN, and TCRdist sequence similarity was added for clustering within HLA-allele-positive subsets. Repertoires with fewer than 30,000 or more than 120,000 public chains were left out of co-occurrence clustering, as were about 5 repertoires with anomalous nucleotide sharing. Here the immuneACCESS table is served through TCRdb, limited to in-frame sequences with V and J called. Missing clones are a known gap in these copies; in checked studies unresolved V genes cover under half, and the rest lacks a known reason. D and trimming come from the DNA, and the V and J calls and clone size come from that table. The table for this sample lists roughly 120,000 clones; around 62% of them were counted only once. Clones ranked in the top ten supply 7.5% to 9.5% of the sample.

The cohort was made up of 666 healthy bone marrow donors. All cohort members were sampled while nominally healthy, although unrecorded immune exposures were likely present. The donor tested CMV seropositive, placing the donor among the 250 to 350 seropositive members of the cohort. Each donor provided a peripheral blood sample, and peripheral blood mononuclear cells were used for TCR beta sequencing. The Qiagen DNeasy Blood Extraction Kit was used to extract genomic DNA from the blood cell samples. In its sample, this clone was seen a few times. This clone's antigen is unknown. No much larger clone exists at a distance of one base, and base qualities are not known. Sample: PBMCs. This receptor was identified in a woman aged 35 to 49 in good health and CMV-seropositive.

In nucleotide form, the sequence is TGCGCCAGCAGCCAAGACACCGGGACTACAGTTGAGCAGTTCTTC. Its translation is CASSQDTGTTVEQFF. Recombination joined TRBV4-1 with TRBJ2-1; 7 central nucleotides agree with TRBD2. After removal of 0 bases from V and 9 bases from J, the junction retains 8 bases not matched to a gene. The CDR3 goes from the cysteine to the phenylalanine over 15 residues. Solely the CDR3 DNA is kept, with 45 bases framed from the first base. CDR1 MGHRA and CDR2 YSYEKL are derived from the germline V gene.